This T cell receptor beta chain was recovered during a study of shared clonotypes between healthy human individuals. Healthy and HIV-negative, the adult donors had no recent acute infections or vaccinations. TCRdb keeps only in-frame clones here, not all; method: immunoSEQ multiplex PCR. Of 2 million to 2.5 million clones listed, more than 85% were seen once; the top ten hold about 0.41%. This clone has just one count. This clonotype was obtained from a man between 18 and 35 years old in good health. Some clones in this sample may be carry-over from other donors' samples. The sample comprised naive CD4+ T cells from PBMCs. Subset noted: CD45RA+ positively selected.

The CDR3 region is CASRVSGSLSYEQYF. CDR3 DNA: TGTGCCAGCCGCGTTAGCGGGAGCTTATCCTACGAGCAGTACTTC. The gene calls are TRBV18 and TRBJ2-7; 9 nucleotides align to TRBD2. This CDR3 is 15 amino acids long. The V and J ends lost 8 bases and 1 base, in that order; junction bases with no gene match: 9. CDR1 is KGHSH and CDR2 is LQKENI in the germline V gene.